The 27 T cell receptor beta chains presented below share a single source sample, sequenced in a study of technical replicates of blood from several donors. Repertoires were generated with immunoSEQ multiplex PCR, while TCRdb's copy carries only in-frame clones and drops some. Among under 95,000 clones listed, about 95% were seen once. Sequences were obtained from T cells isolated from PBMCs. Source of these receptors: a human donor in good health.

This clone occurred once. The rearrangement links TRBV6-5 to TRBJ2-7; maybe TRBD2 (5 bases). CDR1 is MNHEY and CDR2 is SVGAGI in the germline V gene. The CDR3 runs to 13 residues. V lost 6 bases and J 2 bases, leaving 11 bases between the germline ends. CDR3 in amino acids: CASSPKGAYEQYF. DNA of the CDR3: TGTGCCAGCAGCCCCAAGGGAGCCTACGAGCAGTACTTC.

The CDR3 loop reads CASSPQGVRGPQHF. The CDR3 coding sequence is TGTGCCAGCAGTCCACAGGGCGTACGAGGTCCCCAGCATTTT. V usage is TRBV28 and J usage is TRBJ1-5; D is perhaps TRBD1 (6 bases). The CDR3 runs to 14 residues. V was shortened by 5 bases and J by 10 bases, with 18 bases between the two germline ends. CDR1 is MDHEN and CDR2 is SYDVKM in the germline V gene.

The chain carries TRBV27 and TRBJ2-3; 9 nucleotides line up with TRBD1. Trimming removed 5 bases from V and 4 bases from J; junction bases left unmatched: 13. The CDR3 spans 17 residues. Germline V gene sequence: CDR1 MNHEY, CDR2 SMNVEV (reference sequence). Here the CDR3 DNA reads TGTGCCAGCAGTAGAAATTGGGACAGGGAAATTTCAGATACGCAGTATTTT. It is translated as CASSRNWDREISDTQYF.

The rearrangement joins TRBV5-4 to TRBJ2-7; TRBD2 is a possible D gene (5 bases). The length of the CDR3 is 14 residues. Germline V gene lookup returns CDR1 SGHNT and CDR2 YYREEE (reference sequence). The V and J ends lost 6 bases and 6 bases respectively, with 19 bases between them. The CDR3 bases are TGTGCCAGCACCTATAGCGAGGGTTTGGGCGAGCAGTACTTC. Protein product: CASTYSEGLGEQYF.

The gene calls are TRBV6-1 and TRBJ2-5; no reliable D call. Germline values: CDR1 MNHNS, CDR2 SASEGT. This CDR3 contains 15 residues. V gave up 7 bases and J gave up 7 bases, with 22 bases separating them. The CDR3: CASTFSGPYGGTQYF. The CDR3 coding sequence is TGTGCCAGCACCTTCAGTGGGCCCTATGGTGGGACCCAGTACTTC.

This chain uses TRBV4-1 with TRBJ1-5; the D gene is possibly TRBD1 (6 bases). CDR3 length: 15 amino acids. Per germline, CDR1 MGHRA and CDR2 YSYEKL. Trimming left V 3 bases short and J 2 bases short, with 11 bases between. CDR3 DNA sequence: TGCGCCAGCAGCCACTACAGGGACGGCAATCAGCCCCAGCATTTT. Amino acid sequence: CASSHYRDGNQPQHF.

This sequence joins TRBV15 and TRBJ2-7; D may be TRBD2 (5 bases). The CDR3 extends over 14 amino acids. Germline loops: CDR1 LNHNV, CDR2 YYDKDF (reference sequence). Trimming left V 1 base short and J 2 bases short, with 9 bases between. The CDR3 DNA reads as TGTGCCACCAGCAGAGTAGCGAATACCTACGAGCAGTACTTC. It specifies CATSRVANTYEQYF. The whole variable domain, filled in from reference TRBV15 and TRBJ2-7, reads DAMVIQNPRYQVTQFGKPVTLSCSQTLNHNVMYWYQQKSSQAPKLLFHYYDKDFNNEADTPDNFQSRRPNTSFCFLDIRSPGLGDTAMYLCATSRVANTYEQYFGPGTRLTVT.

The genes are TRBV6-4 and TRBJ2-1; D is undetermined. Germline loops: CDR1 MRHNA, CDR2 SNTAGT. V was trimmed by 4 bases and J by 10 bases, leaving 14 bases between them. This CDR3 spans 13 amino acids. CDR3 coding DNA: TGTGCCAGCAGTGCCCGGGTCTCGGTGGAGCAGTTCTTC. Protein sequence: CASSARVSVEQFF.

This clone was seen a single time. V and J are TRBV6-1 and TRBJ2-1, with a weak D call TRBD2 (5 bases). The CDR3 runs 15 residues. Looked up from germline, CDR1 is MNHNS and CDR2 is SASEGT. With 4 bases removed from V and 6 bases from J, the gap between germline ends came to 16 bases. In DNA form, the CDR3 reads TGTGCCAGCAGTGTAGGGCTAGCTACTTTCAATGAGCAGTTCTTC. It encodes CASSVGLATFNEQFF.

The gene calls are TRBV9 and TRBJ2-5; 8 nucleotides match TRBD2. CDR3 size: 16 residues. CDR1 is SGDLS, CDR2 YYNGEE, per germline. Trimming took 0 bases from V and 0 from J; bases not matched to a gene: 4. CDR3 amino acids: CASSVVLAGYQETQYF. Here the CDR3 DNA reads TGTGCCAGCAGCGTAGTATTAGCGGGGTACCAAGAGACCCAGTACTTC.

The chain joins TRBV7-9 to TRBJ2-1; tentative D call: TRBD2 (7 bases). The V and J ends lost 1 base and 7 bases respectively, with 20 bases between them. Germline CDR1 is SEHNR and CDR2 is FQNEAQ (reference sequence). The CDR3 runs 17 residues. The CDR3 DNA reads TGTGCCAGCAGCTTAGACGCCCTGGGGGGGCCGGGGAATGAGCAGTTCTTC. Residues: CASSLDALGGPGNEQFF.

The chain is built from TRBV6-5 and TRBJ1-1, with D unresolved. V lost 6 bases, J lost 4 bases, and 18 bases lay in between. Germline V gives CDR1 MNHEY, CDR2 SVGAGI. This CDR3 is 15 amino acids long. CDR3 sequence: CASRKVLVGGTEAFF. The CDR3, as DNA: TGTGCCAGCAGGAAAGTATTGGTCGGTGGCACTGAAGCTTTCTTT.

The CDR3 nucleotides are TGTGCCAGCGGGGGAACCGGAGGGTTCGGAGATACGCAGTATTTT. Translation gives CASGGTGGFGDTQYF. V and J are TRBV2 and TRBJ2-3; weak D call: TRBD2 (6 bases). Trimming pared 8 bases from V and 5 bases from J, leaving 20 bases between. Per the germline V gene, CDR1 is SNHLY and CDR2 is FYNNEI. There are 15 residues in the CDR3. Using reference TRBV2 and TRBJ2-3 for the parts outside the CDR3, the full variable domain is EPEVTQTPSHQVTQMGQEVILRCVPISNHLYFYWYRQILGQKVEFLVSFYNNEISEKSEIFDDQFSVERPDGSNFTLKIRSTKLEDSAMYFCASGGTGGFGDTQYFGPGTRLTVL.

This clone showed up just a few times. CDR3 in DNA: TGTGCCAGCAGTCCCCCTCGGGGCTATGGCTACACCTTC. Its protein is CASSPPRGYGYTF. V and J are TRBV28 and TRBJ1-2; D is unclear. V lost 5 bases to trimming and J lost 4 bases, with 11 bases between them. The CDR3 is made up of 13 amino acids. The germline V gene encodes CDR1 MDHEN and CDR2 SYDVKM.

The CDR3 DNA is TGCGCCAGCAGGAATACTAGCGGTGAGCAGTTCTTC. Its translation: CASRNTSGEQFF. The rearrangement joins TRBV5-1 to TRBJ2-1; 8 bases are shared with TRBD2. The CDR3 runs 12 residues. Germline values: CDR1 SGHRS, CDR2 YFSETQ. Losses at the gene ends were 5 bases for V and 9 bases for J; bases not matched to a gene: 4.

CDR3 nucleotide sequence: TGTGCCAGCAGCACGCGCTTAGCGGGGGCCTTGGATACGCAGTATTTT. Protein: CASSTRLAGALDTQYF. The chain carries TRBV5-4 and TRBJ2-3; TRBD2 aligns across 9 bases. This CDR3 comprises 16 residues. The germline V gene has CDR1 SGHNT and CDR2 YYREEE (reference sequence). V shed 4 bases and J 6 bases; nucleotides not matched to a gene: 12.

This chain uses TRBV28 with TRBJ2-7, with 10 bases that match TRBD2. Germline trimming cut 8 bases from V and 0 bases from J; bases unmatched to any gene: 13. This CDR3 spans 17 amino acids. Germline V gene data show CDR1 as MDHEN and CDR2 as SYDVKM. The CDR3 reads CASSAGLAPGLSYEQYF. The CDR3 DNA follows: TGTGCCAGCTCTGCGGGACTAGCGCCTGGGCTCTCCTACGAGCAGTACTTC.

The chain carries TRBV19 and TRBJ2-1; TRBD2 matches at 10 bases. This CDR3 has 15 amino acids. Per the germline V gene, CDR1 is LNHDA and CDR2 is SQIVND (reference sequence). Trimming at V came to 2 bases and at J to 6 bases, leaving 4 bases not matched to a gene. In DNA form, the CDR3 reads TGTGCCAGTAGTATACGTAGCGGGGGGCCCAATGAGCAGTTCTTC. It codes for CASSIRSGGPNEQFF.

This sequence joins TRBV6-5 and TRBJ1-2, with TRBD1 as a possible D gene (5 bases). Germline values: CDR1 MNHEY, CDR2 SVGAGI. The CDR3 covers 15 residues. The V end lost 2 bases, the J end lost 8 bases, and 18 bases lay between the germline ends. Here the CDR3 reads CASSYDSWGESGYTF. CDR3 in DNA: TGTGCCAGCAGTTACGACTCCTGGGGCGAATCGGGCTACACCTTC.

The V call is TRBV28, the J call TRBJ1-4; TRBD1 agrees at 7 bases. CDR1 MDHEN and CDR2 SYDVKM come from the germline V gene. The CDR3 consists of 16 residues. V trimming: 5 bases; J trimming: 0 bases; junction bases outside the gene matches: 6. The CDR3 region has the DNA TGTGCCAGCAGTCCGACAGGGACAGCAACTAATGAAAAACTGTTTTTT. Amino acid sequence: CASSPTGTATNEKLFF.

This chain connects TRBV7-9 to TRBJ2-1; TRBD2 matches at 13 bases. Germline V CDR1 and CDR2: SEHNR, FQNEAQ (reference sequence). The CDR3 runs to 19 residues. V dropped 6 bases and J dropped 9; count of bases not matched to a gene: 20. CDR3 coding DNA: TGTGCCAGCAGTACAACCGGGACTAGCGGGATCCTGGCTCGGGGTGAGCAGTTCTTC. This sequence encodes CASSTTGTSGILARGEQFF.

The chain joins TRBV7-8 to TRBJ1-1; D uncertain. Per germline, CDR1 SGHVS and CDR2 FQNEAQ. V lost 4 bases to trimming and J lost 5 bases, with 8 bases between them. This CDR3 region has 12 residues. CDR3 region: CASSSLTTEAFF. The CDR3 DNA reads TGTGCCAGCAGCTCCTTGACAACTGAAGCTTTCTTT.

This chain uses TRBV29-1 with TRBJ2-5, with 10 bases lining up with TRBD2. Germline CDR1 is SQVTM and CDR2 is ANQGSEA. V was clipped by 6 bases and J by 2 bases; unmatched bases: 6. The CDR3 has 14 residues. The CDR3 sequence is CSVDGTSDQETQYF. CDR3 DNA sequence: TGCAGCGTCGACGGGACTAGCGATCAAGAGACCCAGTACTTC.

The gene calls are TRBV4-2 and TRBJ2-6; D ambiguous. Germline lookup yields CDR1 LGHNA and CDR2 YNFKEQ. This CDR3 is built from 18 residues. V lost 5 bases and J 2 bases, leaving 19 bases between the germline ends. CDR3 sequence (DNA): TGTGCCAGCAGCTCCCCGGAAAACTACGCTCCTGGGGCCAACGTCCTGACTTTC. It is translated as CASSSPENYAPGANVLTF.

This clone was detected a few times. V and J are TRBV2 and TRBJ1-1; 8 positions match TRBD1. Germline lookup yields CDR1 SNHLY and CDR2 FYNNEI. The junction had 5 bases not matched to a gene; V was cut back by 5 bases and J by 0 bases. CDR3 length: 15 amino acids. CDR3 nucleotide sequence: TGTGCCAGCAGTTCCAGGGGGCTTGTGAACACTGAAGCTTTCTTT. As protein: CASSSRGLVNTEAFF.

V is TRBV23-1 and J is TRBJ1-6; TRBD1 agrees at 9 bases. TRBV23-1 is assigned to the ORF class and has an uncertain function. Trimming took 0 bases from V and 6 from J; bases not matched to a gene: 12. There are 19 residues in the CDR3. The CDR3, as DNA: TGCGCCAGCAGTCAATCCCCACCCGGGACAGGGATAGGTAATTCACCCCTCCACTTT. It codes for CASSQSPPGTGIGNSPLHF.

The chain carries TRBV29-1 and TRBJ2-3, with D possibly being TRBD1 (5 bases). The CDR3 has 12 amino acids. Between the trimmed V and J ends, which lost 5 bases and 6 bases, there was a span of 12 bases. The germline V gene encodes CDR1 SQVTM and CDR2 ANQGSEA. This CDR3 is CSVNNWGDTQYF. The DNA for the CDR3 is TGCAGCGTTAATAATTGGGGCGATACGCAGTATTTT.